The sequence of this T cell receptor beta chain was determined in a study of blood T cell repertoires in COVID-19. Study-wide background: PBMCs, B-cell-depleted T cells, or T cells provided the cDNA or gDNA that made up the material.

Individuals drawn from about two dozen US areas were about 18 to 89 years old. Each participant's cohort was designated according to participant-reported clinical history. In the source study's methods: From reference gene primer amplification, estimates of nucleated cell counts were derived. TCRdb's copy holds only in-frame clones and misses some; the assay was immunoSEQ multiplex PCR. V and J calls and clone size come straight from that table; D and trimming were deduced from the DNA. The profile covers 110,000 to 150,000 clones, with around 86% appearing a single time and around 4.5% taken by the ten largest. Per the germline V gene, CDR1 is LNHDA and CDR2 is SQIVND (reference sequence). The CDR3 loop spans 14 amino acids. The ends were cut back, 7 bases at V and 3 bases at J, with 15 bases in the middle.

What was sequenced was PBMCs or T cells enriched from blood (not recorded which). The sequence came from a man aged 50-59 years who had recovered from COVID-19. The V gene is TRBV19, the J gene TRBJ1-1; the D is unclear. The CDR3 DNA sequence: TGTGCCAGTATTGGGGAGGGCTGGGACACTGAAGCTTTCTTT. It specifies CASIGEGWDTEAFF.